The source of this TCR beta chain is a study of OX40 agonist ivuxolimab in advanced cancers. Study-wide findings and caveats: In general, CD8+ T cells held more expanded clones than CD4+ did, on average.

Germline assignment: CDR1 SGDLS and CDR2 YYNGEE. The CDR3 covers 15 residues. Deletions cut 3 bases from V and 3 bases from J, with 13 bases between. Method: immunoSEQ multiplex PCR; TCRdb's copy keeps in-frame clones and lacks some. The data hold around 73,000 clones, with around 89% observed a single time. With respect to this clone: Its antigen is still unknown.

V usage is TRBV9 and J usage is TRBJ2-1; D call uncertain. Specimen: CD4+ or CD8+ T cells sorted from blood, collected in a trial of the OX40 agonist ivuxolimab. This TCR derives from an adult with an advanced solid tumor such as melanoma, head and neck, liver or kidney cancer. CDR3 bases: TGTGCCAGCAGCGAGGCTGGGCGAGGCTACAATGAGCAGTTCTTC. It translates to CASSEAGRGYNEQFF.